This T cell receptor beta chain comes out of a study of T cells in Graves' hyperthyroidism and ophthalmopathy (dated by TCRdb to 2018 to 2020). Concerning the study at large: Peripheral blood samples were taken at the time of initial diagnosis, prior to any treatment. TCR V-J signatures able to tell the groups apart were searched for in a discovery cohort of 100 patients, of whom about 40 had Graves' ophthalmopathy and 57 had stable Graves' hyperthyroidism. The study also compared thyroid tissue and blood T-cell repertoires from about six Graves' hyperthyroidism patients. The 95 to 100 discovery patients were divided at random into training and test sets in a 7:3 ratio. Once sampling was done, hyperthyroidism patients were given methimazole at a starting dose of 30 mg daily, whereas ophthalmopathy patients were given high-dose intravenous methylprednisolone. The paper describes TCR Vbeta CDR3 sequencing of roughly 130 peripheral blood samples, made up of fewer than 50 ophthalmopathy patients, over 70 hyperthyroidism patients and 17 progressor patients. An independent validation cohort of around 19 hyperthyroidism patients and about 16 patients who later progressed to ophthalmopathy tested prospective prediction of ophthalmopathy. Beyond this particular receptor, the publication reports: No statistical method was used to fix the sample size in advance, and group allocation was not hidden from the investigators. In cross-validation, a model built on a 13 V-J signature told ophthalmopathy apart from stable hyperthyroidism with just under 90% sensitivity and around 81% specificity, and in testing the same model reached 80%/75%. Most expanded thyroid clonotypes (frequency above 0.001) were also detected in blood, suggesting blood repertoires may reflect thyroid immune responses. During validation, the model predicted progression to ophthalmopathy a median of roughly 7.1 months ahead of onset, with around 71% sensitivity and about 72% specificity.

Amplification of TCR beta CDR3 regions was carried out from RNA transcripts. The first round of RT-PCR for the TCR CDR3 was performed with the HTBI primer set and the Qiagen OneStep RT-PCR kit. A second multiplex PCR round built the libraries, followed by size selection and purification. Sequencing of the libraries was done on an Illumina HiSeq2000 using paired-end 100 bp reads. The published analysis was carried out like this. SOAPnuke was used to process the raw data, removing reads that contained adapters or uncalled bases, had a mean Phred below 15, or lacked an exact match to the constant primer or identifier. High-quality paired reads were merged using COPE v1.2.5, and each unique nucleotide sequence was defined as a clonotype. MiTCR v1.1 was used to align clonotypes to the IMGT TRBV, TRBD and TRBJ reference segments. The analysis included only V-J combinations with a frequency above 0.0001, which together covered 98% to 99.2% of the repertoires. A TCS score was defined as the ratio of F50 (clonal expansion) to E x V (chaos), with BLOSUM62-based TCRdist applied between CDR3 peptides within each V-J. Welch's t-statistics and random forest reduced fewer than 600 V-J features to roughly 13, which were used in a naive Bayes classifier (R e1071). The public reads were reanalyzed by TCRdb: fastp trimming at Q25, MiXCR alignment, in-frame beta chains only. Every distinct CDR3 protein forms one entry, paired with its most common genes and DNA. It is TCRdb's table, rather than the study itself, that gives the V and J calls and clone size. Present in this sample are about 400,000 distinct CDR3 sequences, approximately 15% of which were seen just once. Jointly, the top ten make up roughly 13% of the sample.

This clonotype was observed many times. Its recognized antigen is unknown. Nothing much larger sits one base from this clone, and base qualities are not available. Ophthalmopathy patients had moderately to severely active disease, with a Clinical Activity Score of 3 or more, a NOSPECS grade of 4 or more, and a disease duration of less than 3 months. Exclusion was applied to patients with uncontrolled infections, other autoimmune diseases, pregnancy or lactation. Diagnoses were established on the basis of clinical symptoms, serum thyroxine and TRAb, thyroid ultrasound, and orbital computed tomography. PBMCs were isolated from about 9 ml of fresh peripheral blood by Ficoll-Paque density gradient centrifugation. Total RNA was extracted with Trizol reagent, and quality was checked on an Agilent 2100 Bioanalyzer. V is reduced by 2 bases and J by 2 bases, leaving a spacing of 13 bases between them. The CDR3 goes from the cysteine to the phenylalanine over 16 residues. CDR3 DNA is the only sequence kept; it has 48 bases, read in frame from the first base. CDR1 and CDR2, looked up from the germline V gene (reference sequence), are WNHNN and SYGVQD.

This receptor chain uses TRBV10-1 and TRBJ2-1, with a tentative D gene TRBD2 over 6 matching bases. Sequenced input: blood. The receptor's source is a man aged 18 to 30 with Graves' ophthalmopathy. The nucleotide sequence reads TGCGCCAGCAGTGAGATGGGCGGAGGGCCCTACAATGAGCAGTTCTTC. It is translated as CASSEMGGGPYNEQFF.